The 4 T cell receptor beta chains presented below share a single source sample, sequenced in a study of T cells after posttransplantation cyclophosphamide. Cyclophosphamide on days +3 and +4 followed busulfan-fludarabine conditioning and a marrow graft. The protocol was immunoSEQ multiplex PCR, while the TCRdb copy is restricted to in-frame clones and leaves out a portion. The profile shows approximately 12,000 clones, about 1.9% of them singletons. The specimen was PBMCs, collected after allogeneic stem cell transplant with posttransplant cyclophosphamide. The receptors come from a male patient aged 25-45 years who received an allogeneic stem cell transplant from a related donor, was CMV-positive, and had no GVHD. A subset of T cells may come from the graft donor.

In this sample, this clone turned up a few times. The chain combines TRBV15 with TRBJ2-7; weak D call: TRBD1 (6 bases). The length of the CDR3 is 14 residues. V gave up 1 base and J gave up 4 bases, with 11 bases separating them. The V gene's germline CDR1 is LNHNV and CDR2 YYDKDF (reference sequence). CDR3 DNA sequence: TGTGCCACCAGCAGAGGGACAGACGGATACGAGCAGTACTTC. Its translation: CATSRGTDGYEQYF.

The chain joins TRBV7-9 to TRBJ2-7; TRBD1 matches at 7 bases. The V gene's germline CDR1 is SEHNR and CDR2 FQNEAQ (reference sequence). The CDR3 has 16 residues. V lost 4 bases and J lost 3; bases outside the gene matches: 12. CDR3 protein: CASSSAVGQRNYEQYF. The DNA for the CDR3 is TGTGCCAGCAGCTCTGCTGTGGGACAGAGGAACTACGAGCAGTACTTC.

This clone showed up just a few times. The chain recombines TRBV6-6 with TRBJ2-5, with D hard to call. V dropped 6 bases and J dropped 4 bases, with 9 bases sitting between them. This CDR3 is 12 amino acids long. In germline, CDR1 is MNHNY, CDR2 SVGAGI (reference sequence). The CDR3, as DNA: TGTGCCAGCAGCAGTCATATAGAGACCCAGTACTTC. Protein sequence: CASSSHIETQYF.

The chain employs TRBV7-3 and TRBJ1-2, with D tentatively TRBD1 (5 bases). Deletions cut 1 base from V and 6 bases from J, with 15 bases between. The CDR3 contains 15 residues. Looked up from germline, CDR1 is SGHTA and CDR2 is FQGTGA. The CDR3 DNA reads TGTGCCAGCAGCTTAAGGGGCCGACACCTTAATGGCTACACCTTC. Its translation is CASSLRGRHLNGYTF. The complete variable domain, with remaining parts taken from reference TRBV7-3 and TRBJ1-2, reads GAGVSQTPSNKVTEKGKYVELRCDPISGHTALYWYRQSLGQGPEFLIYFQGTGAADDSGLPNDRFFAVRPEGSVSTLKIQRTERGDSAVYLCASSLRGRHLNGYTFGSGTRLTVV.